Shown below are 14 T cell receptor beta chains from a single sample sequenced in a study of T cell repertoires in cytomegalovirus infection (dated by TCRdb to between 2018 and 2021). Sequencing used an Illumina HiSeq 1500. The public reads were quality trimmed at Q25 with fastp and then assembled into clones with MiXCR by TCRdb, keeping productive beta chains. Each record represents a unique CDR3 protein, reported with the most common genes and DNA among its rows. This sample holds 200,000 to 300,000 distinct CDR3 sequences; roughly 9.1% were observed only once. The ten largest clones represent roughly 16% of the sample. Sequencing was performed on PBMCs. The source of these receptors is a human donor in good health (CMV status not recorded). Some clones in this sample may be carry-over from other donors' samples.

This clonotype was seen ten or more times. CDR3 loop: CASSLGFSLDSYGYTF. The CDR3 nucleotides read TGTGCCAGCAGCTTAGGTTTCAGCCTAGACAGCTATGGCTACACCTTC. The V call is TRBV7-2, the J call TRBJ1-2, with a weak D call TRBD1 (5 bases). The CDR3 is made up of 16 amino acids. V was trimmed by 1 base and J by 4 bases, leaving 16 bases between them. Germline CDR1 and CDR2: SGHTA and FQGNSA.

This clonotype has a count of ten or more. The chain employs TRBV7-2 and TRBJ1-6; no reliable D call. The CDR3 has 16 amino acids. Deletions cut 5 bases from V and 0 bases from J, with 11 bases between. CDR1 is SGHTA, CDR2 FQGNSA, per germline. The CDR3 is CASSRGGSSYNSPLHF. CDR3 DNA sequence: TGTGCCAGCAGCCGTGGAGGGAGCTCCTATAATTCACCCCTCCACTTT.

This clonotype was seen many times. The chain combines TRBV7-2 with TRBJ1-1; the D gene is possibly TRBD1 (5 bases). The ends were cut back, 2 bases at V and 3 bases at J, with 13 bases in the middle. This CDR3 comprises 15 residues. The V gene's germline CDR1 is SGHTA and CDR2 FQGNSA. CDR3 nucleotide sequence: TGTGCCAGCAGCTTAAAAGTTTGGGGGGACACTGAAGCTTTCTTT. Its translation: CASSLKVWGDTEAFF.

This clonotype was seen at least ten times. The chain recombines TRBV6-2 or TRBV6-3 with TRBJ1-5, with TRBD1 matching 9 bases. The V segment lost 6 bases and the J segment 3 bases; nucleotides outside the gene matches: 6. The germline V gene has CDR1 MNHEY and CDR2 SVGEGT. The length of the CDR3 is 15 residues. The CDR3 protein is CASRPRDRDNQPQHF. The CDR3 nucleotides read TGTGCCAGCAGACCCCGGGACAGGGACAATCAGCCCCAGCATTTT.

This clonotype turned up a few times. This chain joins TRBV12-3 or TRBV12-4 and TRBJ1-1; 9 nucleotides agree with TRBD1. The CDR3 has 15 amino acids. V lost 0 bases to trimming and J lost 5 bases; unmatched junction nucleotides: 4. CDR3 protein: CASSLATGGYTEAFF. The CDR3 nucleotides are TGTGCCAGCAGTTTAGCTACAGGGGGCTATACTGAAGCTTTCTTT.

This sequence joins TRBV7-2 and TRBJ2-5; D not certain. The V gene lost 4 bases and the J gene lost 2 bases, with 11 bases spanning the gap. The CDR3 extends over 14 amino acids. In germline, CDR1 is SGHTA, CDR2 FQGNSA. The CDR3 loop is CASSSWVKQETQYF. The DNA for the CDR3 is TGTGCCAGCAGCTCGTGGGTAAAACAAGAGACCCAGTACTTC.

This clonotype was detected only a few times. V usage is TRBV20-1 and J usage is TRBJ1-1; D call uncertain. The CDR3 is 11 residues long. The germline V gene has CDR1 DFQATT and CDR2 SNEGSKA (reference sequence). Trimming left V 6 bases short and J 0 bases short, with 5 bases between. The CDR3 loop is CSAVVNTEAFF. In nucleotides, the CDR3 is TGCAGTGCCGTGGTGAACACTGAAGCTTTCTTT.

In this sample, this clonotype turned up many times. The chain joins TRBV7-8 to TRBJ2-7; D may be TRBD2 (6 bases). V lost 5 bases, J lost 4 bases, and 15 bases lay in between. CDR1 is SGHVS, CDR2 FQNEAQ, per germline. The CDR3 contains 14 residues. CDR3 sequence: CASSPRSREYEQYF. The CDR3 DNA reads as TGTGCCAGCAGCCCTCGTTCCCGGGAGTACGAGCAGTACTTC.

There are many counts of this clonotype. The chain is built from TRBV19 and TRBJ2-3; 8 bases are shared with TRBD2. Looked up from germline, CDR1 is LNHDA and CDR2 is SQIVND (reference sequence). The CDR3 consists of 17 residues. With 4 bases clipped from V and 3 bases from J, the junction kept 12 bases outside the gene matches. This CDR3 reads CASSTSGSKKITDTQYF. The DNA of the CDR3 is TGTGCCAGTAGTACAAGCGGGAGCAAGAAAATTACAGATACGCAGTATTTT.

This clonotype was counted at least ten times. The CDR3 loop reads CASRTSGSSTQYF. As DNA, the CDR3 is TGTGCCAGCAGGACTAGCGGGAGTTCTACGCAGTATTTT. The gene calls are TRBV6-2 or TRBV6-3 and TRBJ2-3; 12 bases map to TRBD2. The CDR3 covers 13 residues. Germline CDR1 MNHEY, CDR2 SVGEGT. V was pared by 6 bases and J by 8 bases, with 3 bases of the junction left unmatched.

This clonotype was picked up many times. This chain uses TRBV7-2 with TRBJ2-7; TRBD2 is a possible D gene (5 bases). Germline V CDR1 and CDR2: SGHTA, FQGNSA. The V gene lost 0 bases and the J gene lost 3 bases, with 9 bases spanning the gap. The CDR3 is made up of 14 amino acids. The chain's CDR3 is CASSLAGELYEQYF. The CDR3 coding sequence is TGTGCCAGCAGCTTAGCGGGAGAGCTCTACGAGCAGTACTTC.

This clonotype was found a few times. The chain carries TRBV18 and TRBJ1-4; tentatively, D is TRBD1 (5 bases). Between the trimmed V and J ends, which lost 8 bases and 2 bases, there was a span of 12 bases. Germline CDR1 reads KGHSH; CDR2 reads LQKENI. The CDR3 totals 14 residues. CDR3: CASRRGHTNEKLFF. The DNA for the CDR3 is TGTGCCAGCCGCCGGGGCCACACTAATGAAAAACTGTTTTTT.

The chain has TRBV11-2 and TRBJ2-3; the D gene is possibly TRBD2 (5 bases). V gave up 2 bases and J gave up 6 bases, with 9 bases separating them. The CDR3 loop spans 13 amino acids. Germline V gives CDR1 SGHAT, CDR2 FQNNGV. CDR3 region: CASSLIPGDTQYF. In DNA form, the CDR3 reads TGTGCCAGCAGCTTAATCCCGGGGGATACGCAGTATTTT.

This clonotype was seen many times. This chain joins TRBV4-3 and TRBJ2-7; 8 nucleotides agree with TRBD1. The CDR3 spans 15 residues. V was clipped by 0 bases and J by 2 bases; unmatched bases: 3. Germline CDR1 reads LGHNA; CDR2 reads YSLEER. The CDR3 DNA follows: TGCGCCAGCAGCCAAGAGTGGACAGGGCCCTACGAGCAGTACTTC. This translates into CASSQEWTGPYEQYF.